This record concerns one T cell receptor (beta chain) sequence. Its antigen is not known. This sample was taken from a study of STAT5B mutations in CD4+ large granular lymphocyte leukemia. Study background: The CDR3 'QG' motif was associated with a particular HLA allele among healthy donors.

Study results and caveats: Top patient clones used TRBV06 genes more often: 8/27 versus 2/35 in controls.

V was clipped by 1 base and J by 1 base; unmatched bases: 14. Germline V gives CDR1 MNHEY, CDR2 SMNVEV (reference sequence). CDR3 size: 20 residues. This was a survey-level run. Data came from immunoSEQ multiplex PCR; TCRdb stores just in-frame clones and leaves some out. This table holds tens of thousands of clones, roughly 76% found once. The receptor was derived from a human donor in good health. Sequencing was carried out using CD4+ T cells from blood buffy coats. The genes are TRBV27 and TRBJ2-1; 9 bases map to TRBD1. CDR3 sequence: CASSLFRHRGRERSYNEQFF. For the CDR3, the DNA is TGTGCCAGCAGTTTATTCCGACACAGGGGGCGCGAGAGGTCCTACAATGAGCAGTTCTTC.